A selection of T cell receptor beta chains follows, all from one sample in a study of beta chain features in type 1 diabetes. This table comes from immunoSEQ multiplex PCR, and its TCRdb copy is limited to in-frame clones, with some not included. The sample contains more than 300,000 clones, 7.5% to 9% of which appear only once. The sample consisted of central memory CD4+ T cells from blood. The receptors originated from a woman under 30 in good health. Both conserved end residues are part of each CDR3. A D gene is named only where the DNA matches it firmly. Expanded clones are given a class, and other clones once, few, many or no size at all.

J gene | V gene | D gene | clone size | CDR3 protein | CDR3 DNA
TRBJ2-1 | TRBV7-2 | NA | few | CASSPSLANNEQFF | TGTGCCAGCAGCCCTAGCCTAGCTAACAATGAGCAGTTCTTC
TRBJ2-1 | TRBV23-1 | TRBD1 | many | CASSQSVQGASDNEQFF | TGCGCCAGCAGTCAATCGGTTCAGGGGGCTTCTGACAATGAGCAGTTCTTC
TRBJ1-2 | TRBV7-2 | NA | NA | CASSLGPGEGYTF | TGTGCCAGCAGCTTAGGACCAGGGGAAGGCTACACCTTC
TRBJ1-4 | TRBV18 | NA | NA | CASSPPGLGEKLFF | TGTGCCAGCTCACCACCCGGGCTGGGTGAAAAACTGTTTTTT
TRBJ2-7 | TRBV7-9 | TRBD1 | few | CASSFGTGSQYF | TGTGCCAGCAGCTTTGGGACAGGGTCCCAGTACTTC
TRBJ2-3 | TRBV4-3 | TRBD2 | few | CASSQDFRPAGRTDTQYF | TGCGCCAGCAGCCAAGATTTTCGTCCAGCGGGAAGGACAGATACGCAGTATTTT
TRBJ1-5 | TRBV5-1 | NA | few | CASSPGHALEPQHF | TGCGCCAGCAGCCCGGGACATGCTTTAGAGCCCCAGCATTTT
TRBJ2-5 | TRBV6-5 | NA | NA | CASSYSETQYF | TGTGCCAGCAGTTACTCGGAGACCCAGTACTTC
TRBJ2-7 | TRBV7-9 | NA | NA | CASSLESGSSYEQYF | TGTGCCAGCAGCCTAGAGAGTGGAAGCTCCTACGAGCAGTACTTC
TRBJ2-1 | TRBV7-2 | TRBD2 | NA | CASSLVLGTSGSGQFF | TGTGCCAGCAGCTTAGTTTTAGGGACTAGCGGGAGTGGGCAGTTCTTC
TRBJ1-1 | TRBV6-6 | NA | NA | CASSGSGPNTEAFF | TGTGCCAGCAGTGGGTCAGGGCCTAACACTGAAGCTTTCTTT
TRBJ2-6 | TRBV28 | NA | few | CASSRQGANVLTF | TGTGCCAGCAGTAGACAGGGGGCCAACGTCCTGACTTTC
TRBJ2-1 | TRBV4-2 | TRBD2 | NA | CASSVETSGSSYNEQFF | TGTGCCAGCAGCGTGGAGACTAGCGGGAGCTCCTACAATGAGCAGTTCTTC
TRBJ1-3 | TRBV5-6 | NA | NA | CASSSASGNTIYF | TGTGCCAGCAGCTCAGCGAGCGGAAACACCATATATTTT
TRBJ1-2 | TRBV28 | NA | NA | CASMGGDIGNYGYTF | TGTGCCAGCATGGGAGGGGACATCGGAAACTATGGCTACACCTTC
TRBJ2-5 | TRBV7-9 | NA | many | CASSPNEETQYF | TGTGCCAGCAGCCCAAATGAAGAGACCCAGTACTTC
TRBJ1-1 | TRBV18 | NA | NA | CASSPSRGKDTEAFF | TGTGCCAGCTCACCAAGCCGGGGGAAGGACACTGAAGCTTTCTTT
TRBJ1-2 | TRBV6-6 | NA | many | CASSPDYGYTF | TGTGCCAGCAGCCCGGACTATGGCTACACCTTC
TRBJ2-3 | TRBV4-2 | TRBD1 | few | CASSRRTGSDTDTQYF | TGTGCCAGCAGCCGCCGGACAGGCTCCGACACAGATACGCAGTATTTT
TRBJ2-1 | TRBV2 | TRBD2 | many | CASSTGLARRIEQFF | TGTGCCAGCAGTACGGGACTAGCGAGACGGATAGAGCAGTTCTTC
TRBJ2-1 | TRBV27 | TRBD1 | once | CASSLSGGAWTEQFF | TGTGCTAGCAGTTTATCAGGGGGCGCGTGGACTGAGCAGTTCTTC
TRBJ2-7 | TRBV4-2 | NA | NA | CASSPETPSYEQYF | TGTGCCAGCAGCCCCGAGACTCCTTCCTACGAGCAGTACTTC
TRBJ2-5 | TRBV7-9 | NA | many | CASSWLGGMETQYF | TGTGCCAGCAGCTGGTTAGGGGGGATGGAGACCCAGTACTTC
TRBJ2-2 | TRBV7-2 | NA | many | CASSPEVLSGELFF | TGTGCCAGCAGTCCGGAGGTCTTATCCGGGGAGCTGTTTTTT
TRBJ2-1 | TRBV13 | NA | NA | CASSFGDNEQFF | TGTGCCAGCAGCTTCGGCGACAATGAGCAGTTCTTC
TRBJ2-1 | TRBV14 | TRBD2 | few | CASSQERGLKTSGRSNEQFF | TGTGCCAGCAGCCAAGAAAGGGGTTTAAAGACTAGCGGGAGAAGTAATGAGCAGTTCTTC
TRBJ2-5 | TRBV5-1 | TRBD2 | NA | CASSYLPPGRGETQYF | TGCGCCAGCAGCTACCTACCGCCCGGGAGGGGGGAGACCCAGTACTTC
TRBJ2-7 | TRBV5-6 | NA | once | CASSQGTYEQYF | TGTGCCAGCAGCCAAGGGACCTACGAGCAGTACTTC
TRBJ2-3 | TRBV5-1 | NA | many | CASSFSTDTQYF | TGCGCCAGCAGCTTCAGCACAGATACGCAGTATTTT
TRBJ2-7 | TRBV18 | NA | few | CASSPPKGGYPYEQYF | TGTGCCAGCTCACCACCGAAGGGGGGCTACCCCTACGAGCAGTACTTC
TRBJ1-2 | TRBV18 | TRBD1 | few | CASSPDRVYGYTF | TGTGCCAGCTCACCAGACAGGGTCTATGGCTACACCTTC
TRBJ2-7 | TRBV11-2 | NA | few | CASSLGPSSYEQYF | TGTGCCAGCAGCTTAGGACCGAGCTCCTACGAGCAGTACTTC
TRBJ1-1 | TRBV9 | TRBD1 | few | CASSSTGEGTEAFF | TGTGCCAGCAGCTCAACAGGGGAAGGGACTGAAGCTTTCTTT
TRBJ1-2 | TRBV6-1 | TRBD1 | NA | CASRAQGGNGYTF | TGTGCCAGCAGGGCACAGGGGGGTAATGGCTACACCTTC
TRBJ2-4 | TRBV7-2 | TRBD1 | few | CASSLGPTGSGIQYF | TGTGCCAGCAGCCTGGGGCCGACAGGGAGCGGCATTCAGTACTTC
TRBJ2-1 | TRBV5-4 | TRBD1 | many | CASSSGQAYNEQFF | TGTGCCAGCAGCTCCGGACAGGCGTACAATGAGCAGTTCTTC
TRBJ1-4 | TRBV6-7 | TRBD1 | NA | CASSYSARTGGLFNEKLFF | TGTGCCAGCAGTTACTCGGCGCGGACAGGGGGCTTGTTTAATGAAAAACTGTTTTTT
TRBJ1-1 | TRBV18 | NA | many | CASSSRGEGTEAFF | TGTGCCAGCTCGTCGAGGGGCGAGGGCACTGAAGCTTTCTTT
TRBJ2-1 | TRBV4-2 | NA | few | CASSLEAGRLHNEQFF | TGTGCCAGCAGCTTGGAGGCCGGGAGACTTCACAATGAGCAGTTCTTC
TRBJ2-7 | TRBV7-2 | TRBD1 | few | CASSTTRQGHEQYF | TGTGCCAGCAGCACGACGAGACAGGGTCACGAGCAGTACTTC
TRBJ2-5 | TRBV9 | NA | NA | CASSVATGQQETQYF | TGTGCCAGCAGCGTAGCTACGGGGCAGCAAGAGACCCAGTACTTC
TRBJ2-5 | TRBV7-2 | TRBD2 | few | CASSLTSGRPQETQYF | TGTGCCAGCAGCCTCACTAGCGGGAGGCCCCAAGAGACCCAGTACTTC
TRBJ2-5 | TRBV7-6 | TRBD1 | few | CASSRWTGGGGETQYF | TGTGCCAGCAGCCGGTGGACAGGGGGCGGGGGAGAGACCCAGTACTTC
TRBJ1-4 | TRBV27 | NA | NA | CASSLRWGIEKLFF | TGTGCCAGCAGTTTAAGGTGGGGCATTGAAAAACTGTTTTTT
TRBJ2-7 | TRBV7-2 | TRBD1 | NA | CASSSAGQGQYEQYF | TGTGCCAGCAGCTCCGCGGGACAGGGCCAATACGAGCAGTACTTC
TRBJ2-1 | TRBV4-2 | TRBD1 | NA | CASSQGPQAGQDYNEQFF | TGTGCCAGCAGCCAAGGACCACAGGCGGGACAGGATTACAATGAGCAGTTCTTC
TRBJ2-1 | TRBV9 | TRBD2 | NA | CASSVGVAGSYNEQFF | TGTGCCAGCAGCGTAGGTGTAGCGGGTTCCTACAATGAGCAGTTCTTC
TRBJ2-3 | TRBV18 | NA | NA | CASSIASDTQYF | TGTGCCAGCTCAATCGCATCTGATACGCAGTATTTT
TRBJ2-2 | TRBV5-8 | TRBD1 | NA | CASSTGQGTPGELFF | TGTGCCAGCAGCACCGGACAGGGAACCCCCGGGGAGCTGTTTTTT
TRBJ1-5 | TRBV27 | TRBD1 | NA | CASSSGTGRRDQPQHF | TGTGCCAGCAGCTCGGGGACAGGGCGGCGAGATCAGCCCCAGCATTTT